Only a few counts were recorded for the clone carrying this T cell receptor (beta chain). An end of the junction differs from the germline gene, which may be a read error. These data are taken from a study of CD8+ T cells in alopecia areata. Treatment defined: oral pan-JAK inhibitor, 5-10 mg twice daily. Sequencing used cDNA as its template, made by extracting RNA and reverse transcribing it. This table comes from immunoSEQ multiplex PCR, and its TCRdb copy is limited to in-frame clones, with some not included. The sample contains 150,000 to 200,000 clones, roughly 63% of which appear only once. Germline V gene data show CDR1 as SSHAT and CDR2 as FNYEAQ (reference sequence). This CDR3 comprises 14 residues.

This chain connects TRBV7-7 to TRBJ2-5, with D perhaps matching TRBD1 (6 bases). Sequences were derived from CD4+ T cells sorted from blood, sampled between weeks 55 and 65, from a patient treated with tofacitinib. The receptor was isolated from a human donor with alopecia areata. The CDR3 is CASSPHREQETQYF. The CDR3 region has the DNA TGTGCTAGCAGTCCTCACAGGGAGCAAGAGACCCAGTACTTC.